The 21 T cell receptor beta chains below were found in one sample sequenced in a study of cytotoxic CD8 clonotypes in ibrutinib-treated CLL. Sequenced by immunoSEQ multiplex PCR; TCRdb stores in-frame clones only, minus some. Among nearly 100,000 clones, around 73% were seen once, and the ten largest hold about 29%. This specimen was PBMCs, taken after 12 months of ibrutinib treatment. The receptors here all came from a human donor with chronic lymphocytic leukemia.

This clone was seen once. The chain uses TRBV12-2 and TRBJ2-7; TRBD2, the table's D call, was not compared with the DNA. TRBV12-2 has pseudogene status. The length of the CDR3 is 15 residues. The CDR3 loop is CASRLGGKGSYEQYF. The CDR3 nucleotides read TGTGCAAGTCGCTTAGGCGGGAAGGGGTCCTACGAGCAGTACTTC.

The CDR3 region has the DNA TGTGCCAGCAGCTTAGAGGGGACAGGGGCTTACACCGGGGAGCTGTTTTTT. Translation: CASSLEGTGAYTGELFF. The chain has TRBV5-6 and TRBJ2-2; 10 nucleotides match TRBD1. This CDR3 contains 17 residues. The V and J ends lost 2 bases and 3 bases, in that order; junction bases with no gene match: 7. Per the germline V gene, CDR1 is SGHDT and CDR2 is YYEEEE.

The V gene is TRBV6-5, the J gene TRBJ1-5; D remains ambiguous. Germline V gene data show CDR1 as MNHEY and CDR2 as SVGAGI. The CDR3 covers 13 residues. The V and J ends lost 7 bases and 7 bases respectively, with 14 bases between them. The CDR3 DNA is TGTGCCAGCACCTCCGGTTCAGGCCAGCCCCAGCATTTT. Protein: CASTSGSGQPQHF.

In its sample, this clone was seen a few times. V and J are TRBV30 and TRBJ1-5, with D perhaps matching TRBD1 (5 bases). Germline V gene lookup returns CDR1 GTSNPN and CDR2 SVGIG (reference sequence). This CDR3 region has 14 residues. V was shortened by 3 bases and J by 7 bases, with 16 bases between the two germline ends. In DNA form, the CDR3 reads TGTGCCTGGAGCCTCGGACACTCCCGGCAGCCCCAGCATTTT. Amino acids: CAWSLGHSRQPQHF.

The chain links TRBV5-1 to TRBJ2-2; D remains ambiguous. CDR3 length: 16 residues. The V gene lost 0 bases and the J gene lost 0 bases, with 9 bases spanning the gap. Germline CDR1 is SGHRS and CDR2 is YFSETQ. CDR3 amino acids: CASSLVPPANTGELFF. The DNA for the CDR3 is TGCGCCAGCAGCTTGGTCCCTCCCGCGAACACCGGGGAGCTGTTTTTT.

This rearrangement joins TRBV27 to TRBJ2-7; D is undetermined. The CDR3 runs 11 residues. Germline assignment: CDR1 MNHEY and CDR2 SMNVEV (reference sequence). V was trimmed by 3 bases and J by 6 bases, leaving 6 bases between them. CDR3 in amino acids: CASSLGGEQYF. The CDR3 DNA is TGTGCCAGCAGTTTGGGTGGCGAGCAGTACTTC.

The chain recombines TRBV28 with TRBJ1-1; weak D call: TRBD1 (6 bases). The CDR3 runs 16 residues. CDR1 and CDR2 (germline): MDHEN, SYDVKM. Trimming took 3 bases from V and 2 from J, leaving 16 bases between them. CDR3 coding DNA: TGTGCCAGCAGTTTGGCCGGGGGGACAATTAACACTGAAGCTTTCTTT. This translates into CASSLAGGTINTEAFF.

This clone was found a few times. The same CDR3 is also encoded by other DNA sequences in this sample. The chain recombines TRBV25-1 with TRBJ2-1, with unresolved D. V was clipped by 1 base and J by 7 bases, with 5 bases between them. Germline assignment: CDR1 MGHDK and CDR2 SYGVNS. The CDR3 contains 12 residues. In DNA form, the CDR3 reads TGTGCCAGCAGTGAATTGGGGAATGAGCAGTTCTTC. This sequence encodes CASSELGNEQFF.

J is TRBJ1-6 and V is TRBV6-6, with D unclear. V was clipped by 8 bases and J by 4 bases, with 15 bases between them. Looked up from germline, CDR1 is MNHNY and CDR2 is SVGAGI (reference sequence). The length of the CDR3 is 15 residues. The CDR3 region is CASEGRAAYNSPLHF. CDR3 DNA: TGTGCCAGCGAGGGTAGGGCAGCTTATAATTCACCCCTCCACTTT.

This rearrangement joins TRBV5-8 to TRBJ1-1; 10 bases are a match to TRBD1. The V gene's germline CDR1 is SGHTS and CDR2 YDEGEE. The CDR3 is 18 residues long. Trimming at V came to 6 bases and at J to 1 base, leaving 15 bases not matched to a gene. CDR3 loop: CASTNPRGQGSRNTEAFF. The CDR3, as DNA: TGTGCCAGCACCAACCCCCGGGGACAGGGGTCGAGGAACACTGAAGCTTTCTTT.

This chain joins TRBV2 and TRBJ2-3, with D maybe TRBD1 (5 bases). The CDR3 has 14 amino acids. CDR1 and CDR2 from the germline V gene are SNHLY and FYNNEI. Trimming removed 8 bases from V and 0 bases from J, with 12 bases in between. The CDR3 spells CASWAAGSTDTQYF. The CDR3 coding sequence is TGTGCCAGCTGGGCGGCAGGGAGCACAGATACGCAGTATTTT. Together with reference TRBV2 and TRBJ2-3, the CDR3 gives the full variable domain: EPEVTQTPSHQVTQMGQEVILRCVPISNHLYFYWYRQILGQKVEFLVSFYNNEISEKSEIFDDQFSVERPDGSNFTLKIRSTKLEDSAMYFCASWAAGSTDTQYFGPGTRLTVL.

This rearrangement joins TRBV2 to TRBJ2-3; D is uncertain. CDR3 length equals 11 residues. Trimming pared 8 bases from V and 4 bases from J, leaving 7 bases between. Germline CDR1 SNHLY, CDR2 FYNNEI. The CDR3 here is CASGLPDTQYF. The DNA of the CDR3 is TGTGCCAGCGGCCTCCCAGATACGCAGTATTTT.

This clone appeared a few times. The genes are TRBV5-4 and TRBJ1-4, with no clear D. Trimming removed 0 bases at V and 4 bases at J, with 7 bases between. In germline, CDR1 is SGHNT, CDR2 YYREEE (reference sequence). CDR3 length equals 14 residues. The CDR3 here is CASSLDGLNEKLFF. In nucleotides, the CDR3 is TGTGCCAGCAGCTTGGACGGACTTAATGAAAAACTGTTTTTT.

CDR3 DNA: TGTGCCAGCAGGGGTAATTCACCCCTCCACTTT. It is translated as CASRGNSPLHF. The chain is built from TRBV28 and TRBJ1-6; D is unclear. Germline assignment: CDR1 MDHEN and CDR2 SYDVKM. The CDR3 totals 11 residues. V lost 6 bases and J 6 bases, leaving 3 bases between the germline ends.

The chain couples TRBV25-1 to TRBJ1-1; TRBD1 matches 7 bases. J lost 1 base, V lost 3 bases, and 2 bases had no gene match. The CDR3 spans 14 residues. Germline V gene data show CDR1 as MGHDK and CDR2 as SYGVNS. The CDR3 protein is CASSERTGNTEAFF. The DNA for the CDR3 is TGTGCCAGCAGTGAGCGGACAGGGAACACTGAAGCTTTCTTT.

This rearrangement joins TRBV5-1 to TRBJ2-3; 11 bases are shared with TRBD2. The V and J ends lost 2 bases and 5 bases, in that order; junction bases with no gene match: 4. CDR3 length: 15 amino acids. The germline CDR1 and CDR2 sequences are SGHRS and YFSETQ. The CDR3 DNA reads TGCGCCAGCAGCTTTCTAGCGGGGGGTGGAGATACGCAGTATTTT. Protein sequence: CASSFLAGGGDTQYF.

V gene TRBV7-9 combines with J gene TRBJ2-3; 8 bases match TRBD1. There are 17 residues in the CDR3. Germline loops: CDR1 SEHNR, CDR2 FQNEAQ (reference sequence). Germline trimming cut 4 bases from V and 5 bases from J; bases unmatched to any gene: 14. CDR3 sequence reads: CASSSPGGVGLGDTQYF. In nucleotides, the CDR3 is TGTGCCAGCAGCTCCCCAGGGGGCGTTGGTTTGGGAGATACGCAGTATTTT.

The rearrangement joins TRBV7-8 to TRBJ1-2; D is unresolved. The CDR3 contains 14 residues. The V gene's germline CDR1 is SGHVS and CDR2 FQNEAQ. V shed 5 bases and J shed 1 base, with 11 bases lying between them. CDR3 in DNA: TGTGCCAGCAGCATCCGTGAGAGTAACTATGGCTACACCTTC. Translation: CASSIRESNYGYTF.

This chain links TRBV7-2 with TRBJ1-5, with 8 bases matching TRBD1. The CDR3 spans 17 residues. J was trimmed by 5 bases and V by 2 bases; bases with no gene match: 11. Germline assignment: CDR1 SGHTA and CDR2 FQGNSA. The CDR3, as DNA: TGTGCCAGCAGCTTATCCTTTTCGCAGGGGGCGTATCAGCCCCAGCATTTT. This encodes CASSLSFSQGAYQPQHF.

The V and J genes are TRBV6-5 and TRBJ1-2; D possibly corresponds to TRBD1 (5 bases). V was clipped by 5 bases and J by 6 bases, with 19 bases between them. The CDR3 has 15 amino acids. Per germline, CDR1 MNHEY and CDR2 SVGAGI. CDR3 sequence reads: CASSQRTQAGDGYTF. The CDR3, as DNA: TGTGCCAGCAGTCAGAGGACACAAGCCGGCGATGGCTACACCTTC.

This chain connects TRBV5-4 to TRBJ2-5; tentatively, D is TRBD1 (5 bases). Between the trimmed V and J ends, which lost 0 bases and 6 bases, there was a span of 9 bases. CDR3 length equals 13 residues. Germline CDR1 SGHNT, CDR2 YYREEE (reference sequence). The CDR3 loop is CASSLEGIKTQYF. The CDR3 DNA reads as TGTGCCAGCAGCTTGGAGGGGATCAAGACCCAGTACTTC.